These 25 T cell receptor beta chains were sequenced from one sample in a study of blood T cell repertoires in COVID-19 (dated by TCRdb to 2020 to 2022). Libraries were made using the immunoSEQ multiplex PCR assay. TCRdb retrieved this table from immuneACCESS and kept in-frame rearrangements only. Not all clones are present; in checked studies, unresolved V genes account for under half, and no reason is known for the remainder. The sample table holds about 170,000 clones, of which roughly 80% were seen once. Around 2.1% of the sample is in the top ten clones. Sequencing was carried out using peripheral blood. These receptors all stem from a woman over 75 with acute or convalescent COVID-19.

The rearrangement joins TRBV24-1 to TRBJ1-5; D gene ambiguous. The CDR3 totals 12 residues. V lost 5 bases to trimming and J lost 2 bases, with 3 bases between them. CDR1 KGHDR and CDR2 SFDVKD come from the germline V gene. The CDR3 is CATSGGNQPQHF. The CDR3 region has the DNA TGTGCCACCAGTGGAGGCAATCAGCCCCAGCATTTT.

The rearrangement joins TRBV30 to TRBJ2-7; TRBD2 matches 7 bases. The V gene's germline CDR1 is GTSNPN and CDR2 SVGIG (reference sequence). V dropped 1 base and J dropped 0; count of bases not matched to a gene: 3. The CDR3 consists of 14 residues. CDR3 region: CAWSGGGSSYEQYF. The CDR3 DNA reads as TGTGCCTGGAGTGGCGGGGGTAGCTCCTACGAGCAGTACTTC.

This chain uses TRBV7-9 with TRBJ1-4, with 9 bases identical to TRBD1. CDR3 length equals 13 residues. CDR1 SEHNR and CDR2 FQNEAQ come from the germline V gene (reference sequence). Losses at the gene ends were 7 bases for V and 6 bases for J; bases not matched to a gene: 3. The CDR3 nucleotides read TGTGCCAGCACTTGGACAGGGGATGAAAAACTGTTTTTT. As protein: CASTWTGDEKLFF. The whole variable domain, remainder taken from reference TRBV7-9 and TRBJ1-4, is DTGVSQNPRHKITKRGQNVTFRCDPISEHNRLYWYRQTLGQGPEFLTYFQNEAQLEKSRLLSDRFSAERPKGSFSTLEIQRTEQGDSAMYLCASTWTGDEKLFFGSGTQLSVL.

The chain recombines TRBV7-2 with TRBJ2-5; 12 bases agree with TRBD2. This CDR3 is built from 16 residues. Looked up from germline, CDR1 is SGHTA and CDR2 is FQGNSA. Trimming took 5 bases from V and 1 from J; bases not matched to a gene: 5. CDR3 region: CASSVASGRAQETQYF. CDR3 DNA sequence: TGTGCCAGCAGCGTGGCTAGCGGGAGGGCCCAAGAGACCCAGTACTTC. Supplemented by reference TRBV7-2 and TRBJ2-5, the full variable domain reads GAGVSQSPSNKVTEKGKDVELRCDPISGHTALYWYRQSLGQGLEFLIYFQGNSAPDKSGLPSDRFSAERTGGSVSTLTIQRTQQEDSAVYLCASSVASGRAQETQYFGPGTRLLVL.

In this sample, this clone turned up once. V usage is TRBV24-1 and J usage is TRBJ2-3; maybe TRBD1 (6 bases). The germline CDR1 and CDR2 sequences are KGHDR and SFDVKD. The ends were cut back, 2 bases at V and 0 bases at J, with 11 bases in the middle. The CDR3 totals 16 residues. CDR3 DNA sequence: TGTGCCACCAGTGATTGGGACACCCCTAGCACAGATACGCAGTATTTT. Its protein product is CATSDWDTPSTDTQYF.

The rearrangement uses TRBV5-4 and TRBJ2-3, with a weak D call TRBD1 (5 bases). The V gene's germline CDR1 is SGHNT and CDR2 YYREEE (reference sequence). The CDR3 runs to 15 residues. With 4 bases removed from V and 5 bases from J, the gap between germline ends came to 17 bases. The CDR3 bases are TGTGCCAGCAGCCCACAAAAGGGGCTCGTAGATACGCAGTATTTT. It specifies CASSPQKGLVDTQYF.

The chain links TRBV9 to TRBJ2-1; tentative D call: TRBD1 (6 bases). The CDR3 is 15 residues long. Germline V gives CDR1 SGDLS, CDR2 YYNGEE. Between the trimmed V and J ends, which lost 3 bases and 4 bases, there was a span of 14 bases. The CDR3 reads CASSGTGTPYNEQFF. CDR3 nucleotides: TGTGCCAGCAGCGGAACCGGGACACCTTACAATGAGCAGTTCTTC.

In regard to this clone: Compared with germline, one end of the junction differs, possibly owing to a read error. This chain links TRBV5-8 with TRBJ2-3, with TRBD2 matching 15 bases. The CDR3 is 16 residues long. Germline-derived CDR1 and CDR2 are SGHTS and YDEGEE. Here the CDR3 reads CASSLGLAGGSDTQYF. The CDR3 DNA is TGTGCCAGCAGTTTGGGACTAGCGGGGGGATCAGATACGCAGTATTTT. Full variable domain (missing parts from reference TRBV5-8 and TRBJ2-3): EAGVTQSPTHLIKTRGQQATLRCSPISGHTSVYWYQQALGLGLQFLLWYDEGEERNRGNFPPRFSGRQFPNYSSELNVNALELEDSALYLCASSLGLAGGSDTQYFGPGTRLTVL.

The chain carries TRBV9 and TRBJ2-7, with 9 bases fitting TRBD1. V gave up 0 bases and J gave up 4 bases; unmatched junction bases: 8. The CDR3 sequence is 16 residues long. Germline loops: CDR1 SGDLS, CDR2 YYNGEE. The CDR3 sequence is CASSVGGGQGLYEQYF. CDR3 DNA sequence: TGTGCCAGCAGCGTAGGAGGGGGACAGGGTCTGTACGAGCAGTACTTC. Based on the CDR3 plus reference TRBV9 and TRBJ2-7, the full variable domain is DSGVTQTPKHLITATGQRVTLRCSPRSGDLSVYWYQQSLDQGLQFLIQYYNGEERAKGNILERFSAQQFPDLHSELNLSSLELGDSALYFCASSVGGGQGLYEQYFGPGTRLTVT.

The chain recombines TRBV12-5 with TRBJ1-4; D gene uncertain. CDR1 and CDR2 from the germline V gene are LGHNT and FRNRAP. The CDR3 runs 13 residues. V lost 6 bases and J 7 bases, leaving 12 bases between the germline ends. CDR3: CASGRQEAEKLFF. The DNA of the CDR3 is TGTGCTAGTGGCCGCCAGGAGGCTGAAAAACTGTTTTTT. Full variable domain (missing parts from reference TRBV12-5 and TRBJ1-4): DARVTQTPRHKVTEMGQEVTMRCQPILGHNTVFWYRQTMMQGLELLAYFRNRAPLDDSGMPKDRFSAEMPDATLATLKIQPSEPRDSAVYFCASGRQEAEKLFFGSGTQLSVL.

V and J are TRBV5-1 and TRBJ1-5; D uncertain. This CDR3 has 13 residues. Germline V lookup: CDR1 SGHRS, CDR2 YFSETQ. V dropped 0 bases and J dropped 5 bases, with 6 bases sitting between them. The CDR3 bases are TGCGCCAGCAGCTTGGAGCTGGATCAGCCCCAGCATTTT. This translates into CASSLELDQPQHF.

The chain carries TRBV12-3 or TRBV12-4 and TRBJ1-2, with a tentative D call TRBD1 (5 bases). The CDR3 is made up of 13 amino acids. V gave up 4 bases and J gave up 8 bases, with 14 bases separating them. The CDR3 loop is CASSSGLPVGYTF. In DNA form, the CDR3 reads TGTGCCAGCAGTTCGGGACTCCCCGTGGGCTACACCTTC.

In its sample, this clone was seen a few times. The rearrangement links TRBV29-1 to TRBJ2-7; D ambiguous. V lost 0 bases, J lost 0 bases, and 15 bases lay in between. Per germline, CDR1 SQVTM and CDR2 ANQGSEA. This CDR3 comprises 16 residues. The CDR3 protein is CSVEDRAGRSSYEQYF. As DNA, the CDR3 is TGCAGCGTTGAAGATCGAGCAGGCCGAAGCTCCTACGAGCAGTACTTC.

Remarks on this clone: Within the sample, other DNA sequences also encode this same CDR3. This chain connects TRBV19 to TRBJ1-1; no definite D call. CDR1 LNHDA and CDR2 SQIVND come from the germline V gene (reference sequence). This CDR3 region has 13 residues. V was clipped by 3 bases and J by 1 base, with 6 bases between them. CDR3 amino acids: CASSIGENTEAFF. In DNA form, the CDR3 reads TGTGCCAGTAGTATTGGAGAGAACACTGAAGCTTTCTTT.

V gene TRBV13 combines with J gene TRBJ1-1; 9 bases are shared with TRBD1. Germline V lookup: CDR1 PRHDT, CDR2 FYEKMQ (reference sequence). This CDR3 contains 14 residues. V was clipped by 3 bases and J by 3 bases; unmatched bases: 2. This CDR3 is CASSLYRGHTEAFF. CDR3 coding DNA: TGTGCCAGCAGCTTGTACAGGGGGCACACTGAAGCTTTCTTT.

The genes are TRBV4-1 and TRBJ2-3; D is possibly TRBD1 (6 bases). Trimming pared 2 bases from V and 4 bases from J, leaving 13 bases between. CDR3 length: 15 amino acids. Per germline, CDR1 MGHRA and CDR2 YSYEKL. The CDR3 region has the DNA TGCGCCAGCAGCCAATCGCAGGGGTCCTCAGATACGCAGTATTTT. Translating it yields CASSQSQGSSDTQYF.

The CDR3 is CASSRDIAGGNNQPQHF. CDR3 DNA: TGTGCCAGCTCACGGGACATTGCAGGAGGTAACAATCAGCCCCAGCATTTT. V and J are TRBV18 and TRBJ1-5, with D possibly TRBD1 on 6 matching bases. Germline V CDR1 and CDR2: KGHSH, LQKENI. Between the trimmed V and J ends, which lost 4 bases and 3 bases, there was a span of 19 bases. The CDR3 is made up of 17 amino acids.

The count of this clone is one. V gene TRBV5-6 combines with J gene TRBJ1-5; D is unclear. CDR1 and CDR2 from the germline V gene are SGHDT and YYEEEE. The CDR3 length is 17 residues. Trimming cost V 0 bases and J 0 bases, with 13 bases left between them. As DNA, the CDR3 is TGTGCCAGCAGCTTGGGTCCTAATTTCTATAGCAATCAGCCCCAGCATTTT. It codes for CASSLGPNFYSNQPQHF.

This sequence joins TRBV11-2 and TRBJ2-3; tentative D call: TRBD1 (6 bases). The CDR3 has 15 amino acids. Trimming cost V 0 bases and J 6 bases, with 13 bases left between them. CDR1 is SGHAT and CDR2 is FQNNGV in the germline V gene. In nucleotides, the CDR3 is TGTGCCAGCAGCTTAGAAGGACAGTCAGAGGATACGCAGTATTTT. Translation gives CASSLEGQSEDTQYF.

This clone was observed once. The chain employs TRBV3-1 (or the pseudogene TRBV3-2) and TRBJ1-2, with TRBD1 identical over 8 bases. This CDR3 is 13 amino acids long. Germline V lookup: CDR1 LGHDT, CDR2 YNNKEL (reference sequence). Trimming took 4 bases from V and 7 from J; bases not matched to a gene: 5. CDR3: CASSRGQGPGYTF. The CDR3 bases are TGTGCCAGCAGCCGAGGACAGGGTCCTGGCTACACCTTC.

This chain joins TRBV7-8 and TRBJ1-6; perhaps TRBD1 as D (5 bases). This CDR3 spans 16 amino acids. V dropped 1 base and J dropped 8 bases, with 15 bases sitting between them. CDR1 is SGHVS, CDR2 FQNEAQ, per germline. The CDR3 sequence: CASSLEGRRQYSPLHF. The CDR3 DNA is TGTGCCAGCAGCTTAGAGGGCAGAAGACAGTATTCACCCCTCCACTTT.

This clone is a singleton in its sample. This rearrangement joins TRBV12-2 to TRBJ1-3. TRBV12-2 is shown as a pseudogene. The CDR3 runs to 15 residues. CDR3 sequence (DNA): TGTGCAAGTCGCCCAGCCGGCCATCGGGGGAACACCATATATTTT. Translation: CASRPAGHRGNTIYF.

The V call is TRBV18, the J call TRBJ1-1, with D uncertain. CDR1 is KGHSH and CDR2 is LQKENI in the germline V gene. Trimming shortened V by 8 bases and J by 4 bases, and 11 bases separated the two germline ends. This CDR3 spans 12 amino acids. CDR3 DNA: TGTGCCAGCCTCTCAGGTAGCACTGAAGCTTTCTTT. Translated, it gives CASLSGSTEAFF.

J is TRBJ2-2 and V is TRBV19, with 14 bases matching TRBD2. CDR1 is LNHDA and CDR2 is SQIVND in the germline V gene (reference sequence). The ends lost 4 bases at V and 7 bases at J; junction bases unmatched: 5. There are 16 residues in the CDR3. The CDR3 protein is CASSNGLAGGHGELFF. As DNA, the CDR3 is TGTGCCAGTAGTAACGGACTAGCGGGAGGCCACGGGGAGCTGTTTTTT.

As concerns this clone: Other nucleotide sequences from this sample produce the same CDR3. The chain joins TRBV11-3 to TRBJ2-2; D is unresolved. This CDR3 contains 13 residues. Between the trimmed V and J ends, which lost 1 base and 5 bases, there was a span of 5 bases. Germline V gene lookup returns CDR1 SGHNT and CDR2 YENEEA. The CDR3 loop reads CASSLVRTGELFF. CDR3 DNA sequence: TGTGCCAGCAGCTTAGTGAGGACCGGGGAGCTGTTTTTT.